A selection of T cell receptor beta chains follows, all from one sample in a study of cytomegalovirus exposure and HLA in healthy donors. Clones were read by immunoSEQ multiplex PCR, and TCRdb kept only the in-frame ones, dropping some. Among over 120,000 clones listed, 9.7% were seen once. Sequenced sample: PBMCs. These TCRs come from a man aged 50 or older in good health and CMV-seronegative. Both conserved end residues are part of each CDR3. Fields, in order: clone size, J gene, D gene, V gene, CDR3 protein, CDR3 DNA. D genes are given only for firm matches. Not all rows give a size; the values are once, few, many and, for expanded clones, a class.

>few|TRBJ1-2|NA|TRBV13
CASSTGYGYTF
TGTGCCAGCAGTACAGGGTATGGCTACACCTTC
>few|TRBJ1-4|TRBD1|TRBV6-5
CASSYDRENEKLFF
TGTGCCAGCAGTTACGACAGGGAGAATGAAAAACTGTTTTTT
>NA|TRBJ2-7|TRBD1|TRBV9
CASSVSTGGMSYEQYF
TGTGCCAGCAGCGTTTCGACAGGGGGGATGTCCTACGAGCAGTACTTC
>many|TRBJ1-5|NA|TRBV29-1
CSVAAGGSNQPQHF
TGCAGCGTTGCGGCGGGCGGTAGCAATCAGCCCCAGCATTTT
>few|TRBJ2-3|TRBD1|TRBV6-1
CASSSGTGDSDTQYF
TGTGCCAGCAGTTCCGGGACAGGGGATTCAGATACGCAGTATTTT
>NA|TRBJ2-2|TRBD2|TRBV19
CASRTSGGITGELFF
TGTGCCAGTAGAACTTCGGGAGGGATCACCGGGGAGCTGTTTTTT
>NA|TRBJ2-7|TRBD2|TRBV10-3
CAIRSGTGKLAGGAGGSSYEQYF
TGTGCCATCAGGTCCGGGACAGGGAAACTAGCGGGAGGGGCAGGGGGCAGCTCCTACGAGCAGTACTTC
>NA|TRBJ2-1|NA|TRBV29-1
CSLTGDIYNEQFF
TGCAGCCTTACAGGCGATATCTACAATGAGCAGTTCTTC
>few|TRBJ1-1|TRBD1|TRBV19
CASSIGRTGPPEAFF
TGTGCCAGTAGTATAGGGCGGACAGGGCCCCCTGAAGCTTTCTTT
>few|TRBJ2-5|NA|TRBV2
CASSANSQGGETQYF
TGTGCCAGCAGCGCTAACTCCCAGGGGGGAGAGACCCAGTACTTC
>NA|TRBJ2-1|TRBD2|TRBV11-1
CASTPGTSGGYNEQFF
TGTGCCAGCACCCCAGGGACTAGCGGGGGGTACAATGAGCAGTTCTTC
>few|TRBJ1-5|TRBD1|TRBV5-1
CASSVGTGARGTQPQHF
TGCGCCAGCAGCGTGGGGACAGGGGCGCGGGGGACTCAGCCCCAGCATTTT
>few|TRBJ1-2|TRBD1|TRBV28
CASGQGAYGYTF
TGTGCCAGCGGACAGGGCGCCTATGGCTACACCTTC
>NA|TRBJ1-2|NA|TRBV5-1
CASSLEDRNYGYTF
TGCGCCAGCAGCTTGGAAGACAGAAACTATGGCTACACCTTC
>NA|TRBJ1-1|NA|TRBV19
CASSIDSGRSEAFF
TGTGCCAGTAGTATAGATTCCGGGAGGTCTGAAGCTTTCTTT
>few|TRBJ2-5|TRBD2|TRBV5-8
CASSWGGAGETQYF
TGTGCCAGCAGCTGGGGAGGGGCCGGGGAGACCCAGTACTTC
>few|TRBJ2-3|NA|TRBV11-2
CASGADPTDTQYF
TGTGCCAGCGGGGCGGACCCCACAGATACGCAGTATTTT
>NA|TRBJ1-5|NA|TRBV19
CASSGVPGSQPQHF
TGTGCCAGTAGTGGGGTCCCAGGGTCCCAGCCCCAGCATTTT
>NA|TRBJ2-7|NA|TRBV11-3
CASSLGPPHSYEQYF
TGTGCCAGCAGCTTAGGGCCCCCTCACAGCTACGAGCAGTACTTC
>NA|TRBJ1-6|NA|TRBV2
CASSWAYGDSPLHF
TGTGCCAGCAGTTGGGCCTACGGGGATTCACCCCTCCACTTT
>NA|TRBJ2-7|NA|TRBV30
CAWSVDVGRVGEQYF
TGTGCCTGGAGTGTTGATGTTGGCAGGGTAGGCGAGCAGTACTTC
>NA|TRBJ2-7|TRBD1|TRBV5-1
CASGTGESYEQYF
TGCGCCAGCGGGACAGGGGAGTCCTACGAGCAGTACTTC
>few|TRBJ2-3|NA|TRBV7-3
CASSPQGLGTQYF
TGTGCCAGCAGCCCACAGGGTCTGGGTACGCAGTATTTT
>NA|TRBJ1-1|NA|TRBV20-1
CSATPGTEAFF
TGCAGTGCTACCCCGGGCACTGAAGCTTTCTTT
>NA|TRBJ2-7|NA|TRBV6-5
CASTRDSLSYEQYF
TGTGCCAGCACGAGGGACTCCCTCTCCTACGAGCAGTACTTC
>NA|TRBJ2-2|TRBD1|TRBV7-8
CASSLEGRGITGELFF
TGTGCCAGCAGCTTAGAGGGCAGGGGGATCACCGGGGAGCTGTTTTTT
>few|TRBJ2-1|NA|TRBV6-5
CASTEVAGQGEQFF
TGTGCCAGCACCGAAGTAGCGGGACAGGGTGAGCAGTTCTTC
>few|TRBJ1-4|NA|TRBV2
CASTNGPSGNEKLFF
TGTGCCAGCACTAACGGCCCCTCCGGGAATGAAAAACTGTTTTTT
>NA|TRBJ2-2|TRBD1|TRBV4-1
CASSQPTGQGAGELFF
TGCGCCAGCAGCCAGCCGACCGGACAGGGTGCCGGGGAGCTGTTTTTT
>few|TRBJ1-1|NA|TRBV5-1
CASSLMTGMNTEAFF
TGCGCCAGCAGCTTAATGACAGGCATGAACACTGAAGCTTTCTTT
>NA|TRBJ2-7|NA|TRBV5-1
CASSLDAGEGYEQYF
TGCGCCAGCAGCTTGGATGCAGGGGAGGGCTACGAGCAGTACTTC
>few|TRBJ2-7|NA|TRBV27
CASVGRGMPYEQYF
TGTGCCAGCGTCGGTAGGGGAATGCCCTACGAGCAGTACTTC
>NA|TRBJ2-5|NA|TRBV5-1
CASSFGQRGQETQYF
TGCGCCAGCAGCTTTGGACAGCGGGGCCAGGAGACCCAGTACTTC
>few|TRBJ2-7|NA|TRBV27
CASRALGTPEQYF
TGTGCCAGCAGGGCCCTTGGGACACCCGAGCAGTACTTC
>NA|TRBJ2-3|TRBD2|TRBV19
CASREQISGGISTDTQYF
TGTGCCAGCCGTGAACAGATTAGCGGGGGGATCAGCACAGATACGCAGTATTTT
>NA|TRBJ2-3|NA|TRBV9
CASSVAEGLRTDTQYF
TGTGCCAGCAGCGTAGCTGAGGGACTTCGCACAGATACGCAGTATTTT
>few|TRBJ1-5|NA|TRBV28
CASSLSGTTSNQPQHF
TGTGCCAGCAGTTTATCGGGGACAACTAGCAATCAGCCCCAGCATTTT
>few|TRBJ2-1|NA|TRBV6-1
CASSESGMRGGNEQFF
TGTGCCAGCAGTGAATCTGGAATGAGGGGGGGTAATGAGCAGTTCTTC
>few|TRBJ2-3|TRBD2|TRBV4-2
CASSQTSGRVDTQYF
TGTGCCAGCAGCCAAACTAGCGGGAGGGTAGATACGCAGTATTTT
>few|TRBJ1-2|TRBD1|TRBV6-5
CASRRGQGNYGYTF
TGTGCCAGCAGACGCGGACAGGGAAACTATGGCTACACCTTC
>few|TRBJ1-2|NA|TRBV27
CASSRGFSYGYTF
TGTGCCAGCAGCAGGGGATTCTCCTATGGCTACACCTTC
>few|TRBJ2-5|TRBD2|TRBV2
CASRKLAVETQYF
TGTGCCAGCAGGAAACTAGCGGTTGAGACCCAGTACTTC
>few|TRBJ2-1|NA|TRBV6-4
CASSAQPQEGQFF
TGTGCCAGCAGTGCCCAACCCCAGGAGGGGCAGTTCTTC
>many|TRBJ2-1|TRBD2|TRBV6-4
CASSLTSGGGSYNEQFF
TGTGCCAGCAGTTTGACTAGCGGAGGGGGATCCTACAATGAGCAGTTCTTC
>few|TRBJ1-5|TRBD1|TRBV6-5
CASRPDRGINQPQHF
TGTGCCAGCAGACCGGACAGGGGAATCAATCAGCCCCAGCATTTT
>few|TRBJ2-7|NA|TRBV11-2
CASSFKAVRGHEQYF
TGTGCCAGCAGCTTTAAGGCTGTGCGGGGCCACGAGCAGTACTTC
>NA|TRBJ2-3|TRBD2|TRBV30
CAWRASGSQGTQYF
TGTGCCTGGAGGGCTAGCGGGAGTCAGGGTACGCAGTATTTT
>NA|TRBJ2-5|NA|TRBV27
CASSSGTYKETQYF
TGTGCCAGCAGTTCCGGGACTTACAAAGAGACCCAGTACTTC
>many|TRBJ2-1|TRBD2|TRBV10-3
CAISAPERGHNEQFF
TGTGCCATCAGTGCCCCAGAGCGGGGTCACAATGAGCAGTTCTTC
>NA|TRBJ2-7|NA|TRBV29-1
CSVSGGTQGHEQYF
TGCAGCGTCTCAGGCGGGACCCAGGGCCACGAGCAGTACTTC
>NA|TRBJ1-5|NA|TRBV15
CATSRETGRGLYSNQPQHF
TGTGCCACCAGCAGAGAGACGGGTCGAGGGCTCTATAGCAATCAGCCCCAGCATTTT
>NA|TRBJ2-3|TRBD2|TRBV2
CASNLKGTSGSRGTDTQYF
TGTGCCAGCAATCTAAAGGGGACTAGCGGGAGTCGGGGCACAGATACGCAGTATTTT
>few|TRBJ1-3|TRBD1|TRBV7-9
CASSFLQGEGGNTIYF
TGTGCCAGCAGCTTCCTACAGGGGGAAGGTGGAAACACCATATATTTT
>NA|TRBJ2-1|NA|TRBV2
CASTRQQGYLTNEQFF
TGTGCCAGCACCCGTCAACAGGGATACCTTACCAATGAGCAGTTCTTC